This T cell receptor (beta chain) emerged from a study of vaccination effects on CD4 cells after COVID-19. Study findings and constraints: Researchers report that only 1 of 255 vaccine-induced clones in healthy vaccinees cross-reacted with common cold coronaviruses.

Trimming removed 4 bases from V and 4 bases from J, with 8 bases in between. CDR3 size: 13 residues. The V gene's germline CDR1 is GTSNPN and CDR2 SVGIG (reference sequence). Before any sequencing was done, the ViraFEST assay used viral peptide pools to expand antigen-specific CD4+ T cells. Subsequent to a culture period of more than 8 days, CD4+ T cells were isolated. Each vaccine recipient was nucleocapsid antibody negative and had no prior SARS-CoV-2 infection. IL-2 medium was substituted for half the medium on days 3 and 7. Profiled with immunoSEQ multiplex PCR; TCRdb holds only in-frame clones, not every one. The data contain some 68,000 clones, 70% to 85% of them seen just once; the ten biggest clones take up 3% to 4%. A word on this clone: Its specificity is not known.

The TCR was taken from a human donor who received a COVID-19 vaccine. The chain joins TRBV30 to TRBJ1-6, with D possibly matching TRBD1 (6 bases). The sequenced sample was CD4+ T cells from PBMCs cultured with HCoV-OC43 spike peptides, obtained before COVID-19 vaccination. Subset reported: HCoV-OC43 spike overlapping peptide pool stimulation. The CDR3 DNA is TGTGCCTGGACTGGACAGTATAATTCACCCCTCCACTTT. Its translation: CAWTGQYNSPLHF.